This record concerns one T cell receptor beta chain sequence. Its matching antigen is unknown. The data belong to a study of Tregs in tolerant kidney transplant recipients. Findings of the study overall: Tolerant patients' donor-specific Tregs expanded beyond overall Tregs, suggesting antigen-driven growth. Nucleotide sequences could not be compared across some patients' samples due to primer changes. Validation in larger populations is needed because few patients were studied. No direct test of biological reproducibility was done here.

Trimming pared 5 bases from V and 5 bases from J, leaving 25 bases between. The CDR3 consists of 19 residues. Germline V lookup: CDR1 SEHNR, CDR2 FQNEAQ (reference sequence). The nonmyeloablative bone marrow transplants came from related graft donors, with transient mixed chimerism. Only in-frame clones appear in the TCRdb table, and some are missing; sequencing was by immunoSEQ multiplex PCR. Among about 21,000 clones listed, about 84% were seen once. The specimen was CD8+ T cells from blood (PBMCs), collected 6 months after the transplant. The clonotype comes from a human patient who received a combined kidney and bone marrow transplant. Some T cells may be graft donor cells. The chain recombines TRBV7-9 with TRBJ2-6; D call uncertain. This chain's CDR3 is CASSRVNRDDKSRANVLTF. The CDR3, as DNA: TGTGCCAGCAGCCGCGTTAACAGAGACGACAAAAGTCGGGCCAACGTCCTGACTTTC.